This record covers a single TCR beta chain. The data were produced by immunoSEQ multiplex PCR, yet TCRdb's version contains in-frame clones alone and is incomplete. There are approximately 40,000 clones in the sample; 87% occur only once, and 20% lies in the top ten. The sample is drawn from a study of blood T cell repertoires in COVID-19. Turning to the study itself: Collection of acute and convalescent COVID-19 samples took place in the United States, Italy and Spain. Sources were T cells, B-cell-depleted T cells, or PBMCs; the material itself was cDNA or gDNA.

The sequenced material came from peripheral blood. The receptor comes from a man aged 55 to 69 with acute or convalescent COVID-19.

The DNA for the CDR3 is TGTGCCAGCAGCGTTACAGGGTCCCCTGAAGCTTTCTTT. It is translated as CASSVTGSPEAFF. The chain links TRBV9 to TRBJ1-1; tentatively, D is TRBD1 (6 bases). The CDR3 covers 13 residues. Germline V lookup: CDR1 SGDLS, CDR2 YYNGEE. V gave up 2 bases and J gave up 6 bases, with 11 bases separating them.